This TCR beta chain was captured by sequencing in a study of cytomegalovirus exposure and HLA in healthy donors. Study background: An earlier analysis identified approximately 110 million unique TCR beta sequences in about 200 million T cells. Study-wide results and caveats: Testing in vitro showed a few CMV-associated chains specific for CMV antigens. Later analysis demonstrated an association between a missense DCLRE1C variant and TCR beta V- and J-gene trimming. Most CMV-associated TCR beta chains appeared HLA-restricted in a later analysis.

The PCR had 60 Vbeta and 13 Jbeta primers. This table comes from immunoSEQ multiplex PCR, and its TCRdb copy is limited to in-frame clones, with some not included. The listing records roughly 120,000 clones. Concerning this clone: No antigen is known for it. At the DNA level, this CDR3 is encoded by other sequences in the same sample as well.

The germline CDR1 and CDR2 sequences are LNHNV and YYDKDF (reference sequence). The germline V and J ends were trimmed by 3 bases and 7 bases, with 12 bases remaining between them. This CDR3 is built from 13 residues. The sequenced material came from PBMCs. The TCR originated in a man aged 25 to 45 in good health and CMV-seronegative. This chain joins TRBV15 and TRBJ1-2; maybe TRBD1 (5 bases). CDR3 residues: CATSRPGLSGYTF. The CDR3 coding sequence is TGTGCCACCAGCAGGCCAGGGCTCAGTGGCTACACCTTC.